Below, 4 T cell receptor beta chains from the same sample are listed, as sequenced in a study of shared clonotypes between healthy human individuals. TCRdb's table, derived via immunoSEQ multiplex PCR, lists solely in-frame clones and lacks some. The sample contains roughly 650,000 clones, 97% of which appear only once. The specimen sequenced was naive CD4+ T cells sorted from blood. Subset specified: CD45RA+ positively selected. These receptors were collected from a woman in her 30s in good health.

The CDR3 DNA is TGTGCCATCAGGGCTGGACTAGCGGGAGGGCCCAGCTCCTACAATGAGCAGTTCTTC. It specifies CAIRAGLAGGPSSYNEQFF. The chain is built from TRBV10-3 and TRBJ2-1, with TRBD2 matching over 15 bases. Germline CDR1 is ENHRY and CDR2 is SYGVKD. V lost 6 bases and J lost 0; bases outside the gene matches: 9. The CDR3 is made up of 19 amino acids.

The rearrangement links TRBV19 to TRBJ2-3; D remains ambiguous. Trimming pared 5 bases from V and 5 bases from J, leaving 11 bases between. The germline V gene encodes CDR1 LNHDA and CDR2 SQIVND (reference sequence). This CDR3 region has 13 residues. In DNA form, the CDR3 reads TGTGCCAGTAGTCCCGTGCCCAGAGATACGCAGTATTTT. Translation gives CASSPVPRDTQYF.

This chain connects TRBV2 to TRBJ2-7; the D is unclear. V was clipped by 7 bases and J by 5 bases, with 6 bases between them. Per germline, CDR1 SNHLY and CDR2 FYNNEI. This CDR3 spans 10 amino acids. This CDR3 is CASKGNEQYF. As DNA, the CDR3 is TGTGCCAGCAAAGGAAACGAGCAGTACTTC.

This chain's CDR3 is CASSLATGADTEAFF. The CDR3 bases are TGCGCCAGCAGCTTGGCCACAGGGGCGGACACTGAAGCTTTCTTT. This chain joins TRBV5-1 and TRBJ1-1; 7 bases are a match to TRBD1. V dropped 0 bases and J dropped 3; count of bases not matched to a gene: 5. Germline CDR1 is SGHRS and CDR2 is YFSETQ. CDR3 length: 15 residues. The complete variable domain, with remaining parts taken from reference TRBV5-1 and TRBJ1-1, reads KAGVTQTPRYLIKTRGQQVTLSCSPISGHRSVSWYQQTPGQGLQFLFEYFSETQRNKGNFPGRFSGRQFSNSRSEMNVSTLELGDSALYLCASSLATGADTEAFFGQGTRLTVV.